This is a list of T cell receptor beta chains from one sample in a study of shared clonotypes between healthy human individuals. Only in-frame clones appear in the TCRdb table, and some are missing; sequencing was by immunoSEQ multiplex PCR. This table has 760,000 or so clones, about 96% appearing once. The sample consisted of naive CD8+ T cells sorted from blood. These receptors were obtained from a man aged 30 to 45 in good health. CDR3s include the opening cysteine and the closing phenylalanine or tryptophan. A D gene is named only where the DNA matches it firmly. Rows give clone size only sometimes, using once, few, many, or a class for an expanded clone.

v_call	clone_size	j_call	d_call	cdr3_nt	cdr3_aa
TRBV27	.	TRBJ2-5	TRBD2	TGTGCCAGCAGTCCCCGCGGGGGAGGTAGCGGGAGTTTGGAGACCCAGTACTTC	CASSPRGGGSGSLETQYF
TRBV6-5	few	TRBJ1-5	TRBD1	TGTGCCAGCAGTGCACAGGGGAGAAATCAGCCCCAGCATTTT	CASSAQGRNQPQHF
TRBV29-1	.	TRBJ2-7	.	TGCAGCGCTTTCAGTACAGGTCGCTCCTACGAGCAGTACTTC	CSAFSTGRSYEQYF
TRBV1	.	TRBJ2-4	.	TGCACCAGCAGCCGCCGCGGTCTGGGAAACATTCAGTACTTC	CTSSRRGLGNIQYF
TRBV27	.	TRBJ1-5	.	TGTGCCAGCAGTCCGCGTCGTGATGAGGGTCAGCCCCAGCATTTT	CASSPRRDEGQPQHF
TRBV18	.	TRBJ2-6	.	TGTGCCAGCTCACTGGGATCTGGGGCCAACGTCCTGACTTTC	CASSLGSGANVLTF
TRBV5-8	.	TRBJ2-2	TRBD2	TGTTGTGCGGGAGCTCCGAACACCGGGGAGCTGTTTTTT	CCAGAPNTGELFF
TRBV28	.	TRBJ1-1	.	TGTGCCAGCAGTATTTGGGGGGCACCGAACACTGAAGCTTTCTTT	CASSIWGAPNTEAFF
TRBV27	.	TRBJ2-1	TRBD1	TGTGCCAGCAGTTTGAGGCGAGGGGGCGATGAGCAGTTCTTC	CASSLRRGGDEQFF
TRBV28	.	TRBJ2-7	.	TGTGCCAGCAGTTCTCCCCGGGGAGGTAACACGGACGAGCAGTACTTC	CASSSPRGGNTDEQYF
TRBV6-4	.	TRBJ1-4	.	TGTGCCAGCCGGCCCCTAGTACTGTTTTTT	CASRPLVLFF
TRBV7-2	.	TRBJ2-1	TRBD2	TGTGCCAGCAGCCCAAGACTAGCGGGGGGGAATGAGCAGTTCTTC	CASSPRLAGGNEQFF
TRBV6-1	.	TRBJ2-7	.	TGTGCCAGCAGGGGGACGCTCTCCTACGAGCAGTACTTC	CASRGTLSYEQYF
TRBV29-1	.	TRBJ1-1	.	TGCAGCGTTGAAGTCGACACTGAAGCTTTCTTT	CSVEVDTEAFF
TRBV2	.	TRBJ2-7	TRBD2	TGTGCCAGCAGTAGAACTAGCGGGAGTGAAATTACCTACGAGCAGTACTTC	CASSRTSGSEITYEQYF
TRBV29-1	.	TRBJ2-3	TRBD2	TGCAGCGTTGCTGGCCTAGCGGGGCTAGGTAGGTTGTCGGATACGCAGTATTTT	CSVAGLAGLGRLSDTQYF
TRBV27	.	TRBJ2-1	TRBD2	TGTGCCAGCAGTTTCCGTACTAGCGGGAGGGACTACAATGAGCAGTTCTTC	CASSFRTSGRDYNEQFF
TRBV29-1	.	TRBJ2-7	.	TGCAGCGTTGAAGACGGACCCTACGAGCAGTACTTC	CSVEDGPYEQYF
TRBV12-2	.	TRBJ2-7	.	TGTGCAAGTCGCTTTTTGACAGAGGGGAGCTACGAGCAGTACTTC	CASRFLTEGSYEQYF
TRBV4-1	.	TRBJ2-1	.	TGCGCCAGCAGCCAAGGGGGGAGCGCCTACAATGAGCAGTTCTTC	CASSQGGSAYNEQFF
TRBV4-1	.	TRBJ2-1	.	TGCGCCAGCAGCCAAGTAACAGGGATCCACAATGAGCAGTTCTTC	CASSQVTGIHNEQFF
TRBV13	few	TRBJ2-7	.	TGTGCCAGCAGCTCCGGACGAGTCTACGAGCAGTACTTC	CASSSGRVYEQYF
TRBV5-5	.	TRBJ2-7	.	TGTGCCAGCAGCTTGTTAGGGAGTCTCAGCGAGCAGTACTTC	CASSLLGSLSEQYF
TRBV7-9	.	TRBJ2-3	TRBD1	TGTGCCAGCAGCGCGCGGGACAGGCCCACAGATACGCAGTATTTT	CASSARDRPTDTQYF
TRBV9	.	TRBJ2-7	.	TGTGCCCGCCATTACGAGCAGTACTTC	CARHYEQYF
TRBV14	.	TRBJ2-1	.	TGTGCCAGCAGCCAAGATGGGCTAGGGGATGTTGAGCAGTTCTTC	CASSQDGLGDVEQFF
TRBV7-8	.	TRBJ1-5	TRBD1	TGTGCCAGCAGCCTAGGACAGGGGGCGCCTCAGCCCCAGCATTTT	CASSLGQGAPQPQHF
TRBV2	.	TRBJ1-5	.	TGTGCCAGCAATGAGGGACCTAGCAATCAGCCCCAGCATTTT	CASNEGPSNQPQHF
TRBV11-2	.	TRBJ2-2	TRBD2	TGTGCCAGCAGCCTCCTAGCGGGAGAAAATGCCGGGGAGCTGTTTTTT	CASSLLAGENAGELFF
TRBV27	.	TRBJ1-1	.	TGTGCCAGCAGGATGAACACTGAAGCTTTCTTT	CASRMNTEAFF
TRBV7-6	.	TRBJ2-7	.	TGTGCCAGCAGCTGGGAAGGGGAAACCTACAAGCAGTACTTC	CASSWEGETYKQYF
TRBV4-3	.	TRBJ2-1	TRBD2	TGCGCCAGCAGCCAAGATGGCTCTAGCGGGTCCTACAATGAGCAGTTCTTC	CASSQDGSSGSYNEQFF
TRBV11-2	once	TRBJ2-2	.	TGTGCCAGCAGCTCCTGGGACAAAGCGCGTGGGGAGCTGTTTTTT	CASSSWDKARGELFF
TRBV27	.	TRBJ1-1	.	TGTGCCAGCAGTTTATCAAGGGGCACTGAAGCTTTCTTT	CASSLSRGTEAFF
TRBV6-6	.	TRBJ1-3	TRBD1	TGTGCCAGCAGAGGGGACAGGGCCAGCTCTGGAAACACCATATATTTT	CASRGDRASSGNTIYF
TRBV5-6	.	TRBJ2-1	.	TGTGCCAGCAGCTTGTCTTCTTCGGGGATCTACAATGAGCAGTTCTTC	CASSLSSSGIYNEQFF
TRBV15	.	TRBJ2-7	.	TGTGCCACCAGCGACTCCGCCTCGGGCGGCCCTAACTACGAGCAGTACTTC	CATSDSASGGPNYEQYF
TRBV18	once	TRBJ2-7	.	TGTGCCAGCTCACCACTGGGGGATTACGAGCAGTACTTC	CASSPLGDYEQYF
TRBV9	.	TRBJ2-3	TRBD1	TGTGCCAGCAGCGTAGGTGGGACAGGGACAGATACGCAGTATTTT	CASSVGGTGTDTQYF
TRBV5-1	.	TRBJ2-4	TRBD1	TGCGCCAGCAGCTTGGCCGGCAGGGGGAAAAACATTCAGTACTTC	CASSLAGRGKNIQYF
TRBV27	.	TRBJ1-1	.	TGTGCCAGCAGTAAACCCAGTCAGGGTAACACTGAAGCTTTCTTT	CASSKPSQGNTEAFF
TRBV11-2	.	TRBJ2-7	.	TGTGCCAGCAGCTTAGAGCCCAGACCGTCCTACGAGCAGTACTTC	CASSLEPRPSYEQYF
TRBV5-6	.	TRBJ2-1	.	TGTGCCAGCAGCTTGGCGGCGGGTAAGGGTGAGCAGTTCTTC	CASSLAAGKGEQFF
TRBV5-1	.	TRBJ2-4	TRBD2	TGCGCCAGCAGCTTTGGAGCGGGAGGTAAAAACATTCAGTACTTC	CASSFGAGGKNIQYF
TRBV2	.	TRBJ2-1	TRBD2	TGTGCCACCGGGACTAGCGGGAGCTCCTACAATGAGCAGTTCTTC	CATGTSGSSYNEQFF
TRBV11-2	.	TRBJ2-7	.	TGTGCCAGCAGCTTACAAATGGGGATTATTCCCCTCGAGCAGTACTTC	CASSLQMGIIPLEQYF
TRBV11-2	.	TRBJ2-1	TRBD2	TGTGCCAGCCGGCTGTGGAGCGGGAGCTCCTACAATGAGCAGTTCTTC	CASRLWSGSSYNEQFF
TRBV7-9	.	TRBJ2-7	.	TGTGCCAGCAGCTTACGAAGAGTCAGTATTCACTCCTACGAGCAGTACTTC	CASSLRRVSIHSYEQYF
TRBV5-8	.	TRBJ2-1	TRBD2	TGTGCCAGCAGCGCCGGCACTAGCGGTTACAATGAGCAGTTCTTC	CASSAGTSGYNEQFF
TRBV4-2	.	TRBJ2-1	TRBD2	TGTGCCAGCAGCCAAAGGCTAGCGGAAGAGCAGTTCTTC	CASSQRLAEEQFF
TRBV2	.	TRBJ2-3	.	TGTGCCAGCAGTGTGTGGAGTCAGGATACGCAGTATTTT	CASSVWSQDTQYF
TRBV4-1	.	TRBJ2-2	.	TGCGCCAGCAGCCACGTTCAGAGGACTAAAGGGGGGGAGCTGTTTTTT	CASSHVQRTKGGELFF